One and the same sample provided the 15 T cell receptor beta chains below, sequenced in a study of OX40 agonist ivuxolimab in advanced cancers. Sequenced by immunoSEQ multiplex PCR; TCRdb stores in-frame clones only, minus some. There are more than 90,000 clones in the sample; roughly four fifths occur only once, and about 5.5% lies in the top ten. This sample comprised CD4+ or CD8+ T cells sorted from blood, obtained in a trial of the OX40 agonist ivuxolimab. These receptors were collected from an adult with an advanced solid tumor such as melanoma, head and neck, liver or kidney cancer.

The CDR3 sequence is CARSPGYRAYEQYF. The CDR3, as DNA: TGTGCCAGGTCCCCGGGGTACAGAGCCTACGAGCAGTACTTC. The rearrangement uses TRBV6-4 and TRBJ2-7; maybe TRBD2 (5 bases). The CDR3 consists of 14 residues. Per germline, CDR1 MRHNA and CDR2 SNTAGT. Trimming removed 9 bases from V and 2 bases from J, with 17 bases in between.

The rearrangement links TRBV5-6 to TRBJ2-1; D is unclear. This CDR3 region has 14 residues. Germline CDR1 and CDR2: SGHDT and YYEEEE. The V end lost 0 bases, the J end lost 8 bases, and 12 bases lay between the germline ends. CDR3 residues: CASSLVGRGHEQFF. As DNA, the CDR3 is TGTGCCAGCAGCTTGGTTGGTAGAGGCCATGAGCAGTTCTTC.

The chain uses TRBV19 and TRBJ1-5, with D uncertain. Trimming shortened V by 10 bases and J by 3 bases, and 16 bases separated the two germline ends. CDR1 and CDR2 from the germline V gene are LNHDA and SQIVND (reference sequence). The CDR3 spans 14 residues. The CDR3 protein is CAIGGIRVNQPQHF. CDR3 bases: TGTGCCATTGGCGGGATTCGGGTCAATCAGCCCCAGCATTTT.

The rearrangement joins TRBV11-2 to TRBJ2-1; D not resolved. CDR1 is SGHAT and CDR2 is FQNNGV in the germline V gene. The CDR3 runs to 11 residues. V shed 7 bases and J shed 11 bases, with 12 bases lying between them. CDR3 sequence (DNA): TGTGCCAGCACCTACGAGATTAAGCAGTTCTTC. This sequence encodes CASTYEIKQFF.

The chain is built from TRBV5-4 and TRBJ2-6; D possibly matches TRBD1 or TRBD2 (5 bases each). V dropped 0 bases and J dropped 2 bases, with 9 bases sitting between them. Germline CDR1 and CDR2: SGHNT and YYREEE (reference sequence). This CDR3 has 16 residues. CDR3 residues: CASSLVRDAGANVLTF. Written as DNA, the CDR3 is TGTGCCAGCAGCTTGGTTCGGGACGCTGGGGCCAACGTCCTGACTTTC. Filled out from reference TRBV5-4 and TRBJ2-6, the complete variable domain reads ETGVTQSPTHLIKTRGQQVTLRCSSQSGHNTVSWYQQALGQGPQFIFQYYREEENGRGNFPPRFSGLQFPNYSSELNVNALELDDSALYLCASSLVRDAGANVLTFGAGSRLTVL.

The chain uses TRBV19 and TRBJ1-1, with 9 bases aligning to TRBD1. The V segment lost 5 bases and the J segment 6 bases; nucleotides outside the gene matches: 10. The germline V gene encodes CDR1 LNHDA and CDR2 SQIVND (reference sequence). The CDR3 runs to 15 residues. DNA of the CDR3: TGTGCCAGTAGTCTACAGGGGGCTGCCCTGGCTGAAGCTTTCTTT. This encodes CASSLQGAALAEAFF.

The rearrangement links TRBV9 to TRBJ2-1; a possible D gene is TRBD1 (6 bases). Per the germline V gene, CDR1 is SGDLS and CDR2 is YYNGEE. Trimming took 3 bases from V and 0 from J, leaving 13 bases between them. The CDR3 runs 16 residues. The CDR3 loop is CASSGQAPGSYNEQFF. The CDR3 DNA sequence: TGTGCCAGCAGCGGACAGGCGCCGGGCTCCTACAATGAGCAGTTCTTC.

The genes are TRBV18 and TRBJ2-5, with 8 positions matching TRBD2. Looked up from germline, CDR1 is KGHSH and CDR2 is LQKENI. Unmatched junction bases numbered 5, after V lost 6 bases and J lost 2 bases. The CDR3 consists of 14 residues. The CDR3 region has the DNA TGTGCCAGCTCGAGGGTAGCGGGGCAAGAGACCCAGTACTTC. Its protein product is CASSRVAGQETQYF.

CDR3 amino acids: CASSSLLAGGTKQFF. DNA of the CDR3: TGTGCCAGCAGTTCCCTGCTAGCGGGAGGGACCAAGCAGTTCTTC. The genes are TRBV6-5 and TRBJ2-1, with 12 bases lining up with TRBD2. This CDR3 has 15 amino acids. Germline CDR1 is MNHEY and CDR2 is SVGAGI. J lost 11 bases, V lost 4 bases, and 9 bases had no gene match.

The V gene is TRBV9, the J gene TRBJ2-7, with 8 bases fitting TRBD2. Unmatched junction bases numbered 13, after V lost 4 bases and J lost 7 bases. The germline V gene has CDR1 SGDLS and CDR2 YYNGEE. The CDR3 runs to 15 residues. The CDR3 sequence: CASSSPERGSSEQYF. DNA for the CDR3: TGTGCCAGCAGCTCCCCAGAGCGGGGGTCTTCTGAGCAGTACTTC.

This chain connects TRBV4-3 to TRBJ2-3; no definite D call. V lost 0 bases and J lost 5, with 9 bases in between. Germline CDR1 reads LGHNA; CDR2 reads YSLEER. The CDR3 is made up of 14 amino acids. DNA for the CDR3: TGCGCCAGCAGCCAAGATGGGCCCGGAGATACGCAGTATTTT. It codes for CASSQDGPGDTQYF.

CDR3 nucleotides: TGTGCCAGCAGTCGACGAGCGGGAGCCGCAGATACGCAGTATTTT. It specifies CASSRRAGAADTQYF. This rearrangement joins TRBV7-6 to TRBJ2-3; 8 positions agree with TRBD2. Germline V gives CDR1 SGHVS, CDR2 FNYEAQ. This CDR3 is built from 15 residues. Germline trimming cut 6 bases from V and 4 bases from J; bases unmatched to any gene: 9. The full variable domain, with the rest looked up from reference TRBV7-6 and TRBJ2-3, is GAGVSQSPRYKVTKRGQDVALRCDPISGHVSLYWYRQALGQGPEFLTYFNYEAQQDKSGLPNDRFSAERPEGSISTLTIQRTEQRDSAMYRCASSRRAGAADTQYFGPGTRLTVL.

This rearrangement joins TRBV11-2 to TRBJ2-3; 7 positions match TRBD2. V shed 5 bases and J 2 bases; nucleotides not matched to a gene: 1. Germline assignment: CDR1 SGHAT and CDR2 FQNNGV. This CDR3 has 13 residues. The CDR3 coding sequence is TGTGCCAGCAGCGGGGGGGTCACAGATACGCAGTATTTT. Translated: CASSGGVTDTQYF.

The CDR3 loop reads CASSLVLGDTEAFF. CDR3 nucleotides: TGCGCCAGCAGCTTGGTACTGGGTGACACTGAAGCTTTCTTT. The chain is built from TRBV5-1 and TRBJ1-1; D ambiguous. The length of the CDR3 is 14 residues. Trimming removed 0 bases at V and 3 bases at J, with 9 bases between. In germline, CDR1 is SGHRS, CDR2 YFSETQ.

This chain connects TRBV5-6 to TRBJ1-2; D gene ambiguous. Germline lookup yields CDR1 SGHDT and CDR2 YYEEEE. The CDR3 spans 11 residues. The V and J ends lost 2 bases and 5 bases respectively, with 4 bases between them. CDR3 loop: CASSFQYGYTF. The CDR3 bases are TGTGCCAGCAGCTTCCAGTATGGCTACACCTTC.